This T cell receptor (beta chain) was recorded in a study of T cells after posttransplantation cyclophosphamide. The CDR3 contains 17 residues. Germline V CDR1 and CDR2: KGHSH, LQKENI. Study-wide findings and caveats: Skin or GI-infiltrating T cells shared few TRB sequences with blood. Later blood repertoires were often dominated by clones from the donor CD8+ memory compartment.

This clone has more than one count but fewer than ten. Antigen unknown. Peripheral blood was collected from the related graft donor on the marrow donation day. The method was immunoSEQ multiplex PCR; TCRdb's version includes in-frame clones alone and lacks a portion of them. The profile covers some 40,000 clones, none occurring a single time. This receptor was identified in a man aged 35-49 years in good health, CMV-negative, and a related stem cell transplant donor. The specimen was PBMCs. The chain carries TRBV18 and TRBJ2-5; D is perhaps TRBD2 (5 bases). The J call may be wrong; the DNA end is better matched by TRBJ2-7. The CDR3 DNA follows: TGTGCCAGCTCACCTACCTCTATGCGGGCTCTCTCCTACGAGCAGTACTTC. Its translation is CASSPTSMRALSYEQYF.